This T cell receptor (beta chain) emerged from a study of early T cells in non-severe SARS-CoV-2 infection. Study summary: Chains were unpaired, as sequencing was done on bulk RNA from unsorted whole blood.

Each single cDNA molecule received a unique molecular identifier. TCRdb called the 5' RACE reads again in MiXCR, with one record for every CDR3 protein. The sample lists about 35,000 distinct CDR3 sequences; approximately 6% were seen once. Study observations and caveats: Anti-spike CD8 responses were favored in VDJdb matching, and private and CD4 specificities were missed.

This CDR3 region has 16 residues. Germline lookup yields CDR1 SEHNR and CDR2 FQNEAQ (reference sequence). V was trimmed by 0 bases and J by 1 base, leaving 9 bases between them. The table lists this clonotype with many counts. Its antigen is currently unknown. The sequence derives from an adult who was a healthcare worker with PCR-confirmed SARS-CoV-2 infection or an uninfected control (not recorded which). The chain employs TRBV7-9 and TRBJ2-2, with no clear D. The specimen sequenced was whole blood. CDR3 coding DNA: TGTGCCAGCAGCTTAGCGGGGAAGGGGAACACCGGGGAGCTGTTTTTT. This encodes CASSLAGKGNTGELFF.